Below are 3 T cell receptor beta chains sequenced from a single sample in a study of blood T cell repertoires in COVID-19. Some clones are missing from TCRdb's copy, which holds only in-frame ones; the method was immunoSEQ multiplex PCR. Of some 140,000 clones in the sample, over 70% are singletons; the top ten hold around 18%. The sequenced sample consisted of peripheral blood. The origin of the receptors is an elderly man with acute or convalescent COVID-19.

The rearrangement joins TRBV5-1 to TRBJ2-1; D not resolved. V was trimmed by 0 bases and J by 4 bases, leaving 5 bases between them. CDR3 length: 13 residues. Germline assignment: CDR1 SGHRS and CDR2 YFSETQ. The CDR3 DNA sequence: TGCGCCAGCAGCTTGGACCGGTACAATGAGCAGTTCTTC. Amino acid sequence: CASSLDRYNEQFF.

The CDR3 reads CASSLRAYQETQYF. In nucleotides, the CDR3 is TGTGCCAGCAGCCTCAGGGCCTACCAAGAGACCCAGTACTTC. The chain is built from TRBV2 and TRBJ2-5, with D maybe TRBD1 (5 bases). The CDR3 is 14 amino acids. Deletions cut 6 bases from V and 0 bases from J, with 11 bases between. CDR1 is SNHLY and CDR2 is FYNNEI in the germline V gene.

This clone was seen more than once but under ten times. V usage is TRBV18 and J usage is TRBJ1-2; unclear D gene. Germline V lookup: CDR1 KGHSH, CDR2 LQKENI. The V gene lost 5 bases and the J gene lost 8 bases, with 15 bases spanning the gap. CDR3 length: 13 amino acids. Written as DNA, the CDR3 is TGTGCCAGCTCAGACGACTTGGAAAGCGGCTACACCTTC. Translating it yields CASSDDLESGYTF.